Included here is one TCR beta chain sequence, with context. Per the original methods: Amplification from reference gene primers served as the basis for estimated nucleated cell counts. Libraries were prepared by immunoSEQ multiplex PCR; TCRdb keeps only in-frame clonotypes and omits some of them. From that table come the V and J calls and clone size; the DNA was used to work out D and trimming. The sample consists of 55,000 to 90,000 clones, about 91% of them appearing once. This entry is derived from a study of blood T cell repertoires in COVID-19. At the level of the study: The United States, Italy and Spain supplied acute and convalescent COVID-19 samples. T cells, B-cell-depleted T cells, or PBMCs provided the cDNA or gDNA that served as material.

The V gene's germline CDR1 is LNHDA and CDR2 SQIVND (reference sequence). The CDR3 extends over 12 amino acids. The V end lost 3 bases, the J end lost 7 bases, and 4 bases lay between the germline ends. The sequenced material came from peripheral blood. The source of this sequence is a human donor with active COVID-19. The donor label of this sample is uncertain. The gene calls are TRBV19 and TRBJ1-6; D uncertain. The CDR3 loop is CASSIRNSPLHF. In DNA form, the CDR3 reads TGTGCCAGTAGTATTAGAAATTCACCCCTCCACTTT. Complete variable domain (other parts from reference TRBV19 and TRBJ1-6): DGGITQSPKYLFRKEGQNVTLSCEQNLNHDAMYWYRQDPGQGLRLIYYSQIVNDFQKGDIAEGYSVSREKKESFPLTVTSAQKNPTAFYLCASSIRNSPLHFGNGTRLTVT.